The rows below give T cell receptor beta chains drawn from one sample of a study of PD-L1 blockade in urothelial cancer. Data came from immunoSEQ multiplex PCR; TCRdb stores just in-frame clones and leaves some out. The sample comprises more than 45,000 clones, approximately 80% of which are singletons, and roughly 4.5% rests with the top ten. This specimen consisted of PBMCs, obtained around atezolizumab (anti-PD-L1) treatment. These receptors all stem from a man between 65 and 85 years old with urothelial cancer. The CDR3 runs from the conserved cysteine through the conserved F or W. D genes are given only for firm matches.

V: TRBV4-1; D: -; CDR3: CASSQYPGLDRSYNEQFF
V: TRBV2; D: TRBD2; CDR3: CASTMGLAGVNEQFF
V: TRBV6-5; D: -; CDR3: CASSYSGRPTTDTQYF
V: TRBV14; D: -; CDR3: CASSHRGLDQPQHF
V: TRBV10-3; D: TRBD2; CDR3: CAISESKASGRRTDTQYF
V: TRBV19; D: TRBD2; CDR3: CASSPELAGNYEQYF
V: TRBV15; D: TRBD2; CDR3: CATSRDRGAGGTDTQYF
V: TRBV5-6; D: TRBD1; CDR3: CASSLRRGQGARTNEKLFF
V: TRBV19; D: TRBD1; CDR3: CASAQGGTQPQHF
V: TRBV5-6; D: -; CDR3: CASSLGQSRSEAFF
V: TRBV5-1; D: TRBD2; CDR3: CASSPGTSGVSYEQYF
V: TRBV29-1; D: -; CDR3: CSVSSGTGVYNEQFF
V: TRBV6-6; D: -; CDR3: CASSTPGDLNTEAFF
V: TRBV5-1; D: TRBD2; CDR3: CASSELADSYEQYF
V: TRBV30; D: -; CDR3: CAWSDAPAASTDTQYF
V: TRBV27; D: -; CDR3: CASSLAGILTDTQYF
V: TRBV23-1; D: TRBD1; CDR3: CASSHQIPPGQGGEETQYF
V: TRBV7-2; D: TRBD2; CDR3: CASSSPLAGGSYNEQFF
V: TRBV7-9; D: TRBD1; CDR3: CASSIQGAGQPQHF
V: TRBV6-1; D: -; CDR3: CASSARGRRDIQYF
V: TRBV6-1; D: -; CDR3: CASSEAGGEKLFF
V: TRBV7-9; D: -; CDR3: CASRQTGNEQFF
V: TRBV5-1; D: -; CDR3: CASSLGGGTEAFF
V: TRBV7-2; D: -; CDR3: CASSSRLGGEQYF
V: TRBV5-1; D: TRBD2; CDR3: CASSLALGSGRDYNEQFF
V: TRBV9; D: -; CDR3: CASSPRHLTDTQYF
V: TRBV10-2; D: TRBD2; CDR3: CASRTAGDLHEQYF
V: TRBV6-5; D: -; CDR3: CASSTVMFWEQYF
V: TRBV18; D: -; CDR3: CASSPLSTGELFF
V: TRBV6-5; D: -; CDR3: CASSYSGATNEKLFF
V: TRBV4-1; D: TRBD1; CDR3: CASSHGTGGTGELFF
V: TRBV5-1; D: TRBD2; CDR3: CASGGLAGTYEQYF
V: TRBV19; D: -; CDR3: CASSLGRGTEAFF
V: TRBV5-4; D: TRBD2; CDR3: CASSLAGGNTYEQYF
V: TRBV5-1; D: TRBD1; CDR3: CASSSGQGVGNEQFF
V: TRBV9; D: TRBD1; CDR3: CASSVPGGTEAFF
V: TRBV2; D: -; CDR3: CASSDGQNYGYTF
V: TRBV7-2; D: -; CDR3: CASSLVASVADTQYF
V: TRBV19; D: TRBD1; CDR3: CASSWDRISGNTIYF
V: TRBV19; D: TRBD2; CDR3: CASMSRETPDTQYF
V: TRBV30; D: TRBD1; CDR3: CAWSPPGQGNTEAFF
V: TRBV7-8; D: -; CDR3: CASSLGLVRFF